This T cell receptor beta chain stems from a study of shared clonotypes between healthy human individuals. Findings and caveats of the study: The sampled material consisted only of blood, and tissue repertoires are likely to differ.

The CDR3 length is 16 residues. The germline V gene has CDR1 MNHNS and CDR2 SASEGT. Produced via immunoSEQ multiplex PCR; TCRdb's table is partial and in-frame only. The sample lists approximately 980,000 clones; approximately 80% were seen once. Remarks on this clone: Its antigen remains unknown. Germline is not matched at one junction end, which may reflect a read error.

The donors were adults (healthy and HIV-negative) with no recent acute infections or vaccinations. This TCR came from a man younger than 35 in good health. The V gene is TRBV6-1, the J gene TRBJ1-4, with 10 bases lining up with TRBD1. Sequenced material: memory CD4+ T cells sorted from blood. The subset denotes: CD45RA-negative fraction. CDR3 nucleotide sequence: TGTGCCAGCAGCGAAGACAGGGGGCGGTCTAATGAAAAACTGTTTTTT. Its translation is CASSEDRGRSNEKLFF.